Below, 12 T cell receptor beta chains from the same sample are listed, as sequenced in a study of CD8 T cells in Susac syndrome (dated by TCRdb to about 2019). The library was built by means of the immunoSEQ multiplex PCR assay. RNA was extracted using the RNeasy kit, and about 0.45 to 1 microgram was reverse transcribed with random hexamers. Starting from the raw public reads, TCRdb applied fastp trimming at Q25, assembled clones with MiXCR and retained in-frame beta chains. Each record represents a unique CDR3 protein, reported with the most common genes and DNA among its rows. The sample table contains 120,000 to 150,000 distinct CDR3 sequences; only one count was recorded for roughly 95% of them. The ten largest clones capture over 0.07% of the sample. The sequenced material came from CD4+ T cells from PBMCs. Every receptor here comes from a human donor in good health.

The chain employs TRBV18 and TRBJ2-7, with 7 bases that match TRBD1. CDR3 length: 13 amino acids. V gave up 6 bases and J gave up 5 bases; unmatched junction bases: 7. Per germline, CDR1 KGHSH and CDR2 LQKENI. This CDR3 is CASSQQGSHEQYF. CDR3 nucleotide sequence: TGTGCCAGCTCCCAACAGGGGTCCCACGAGCAGTACTTC. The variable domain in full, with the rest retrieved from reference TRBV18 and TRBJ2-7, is NAGVMQNPRHLVRRRGQEARLRCSPMKGHSHVYWYRQLPEEGLKFMVYLQKENIIDESGMPKERFSAEFPKEGPSILRIQQVVRGDSAAYFCASSQQGSHEQYFGPGTRLTVT.

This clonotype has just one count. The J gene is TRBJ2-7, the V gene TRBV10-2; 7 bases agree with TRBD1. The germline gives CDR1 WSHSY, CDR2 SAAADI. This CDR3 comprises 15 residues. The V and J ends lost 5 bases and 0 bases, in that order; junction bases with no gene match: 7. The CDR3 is CASSTRDRSSYEQYF. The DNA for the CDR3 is TGCGCCAGCAGTACACGGGACAGAAGCTCCTACGAGCAGTACTTC.

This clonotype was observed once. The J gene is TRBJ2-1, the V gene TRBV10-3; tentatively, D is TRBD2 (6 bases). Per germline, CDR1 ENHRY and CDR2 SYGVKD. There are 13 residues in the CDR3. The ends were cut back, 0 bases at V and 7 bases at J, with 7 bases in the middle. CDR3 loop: CAISESEGNEQFF. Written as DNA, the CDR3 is TGTGCCATCAGTGAGTCGGAGGGAAATGAGCAGTTCTTC.

CDR3 DNA sequence: TGCGCCAGCAGCTTAACGGGACTAGCGGGAGAGGAGCAGTTCTTC. Protein sequence: CASSLTGLAGEEQFF. The chain has TRBV5-1 and TRBJ2-1, with 14 positions matching TRBD2. V dropped 2 bases and J dropped 10; count of bases not matched to a gene: 5. Germline V gene data show CDR1 as SGHRS and CDR2 as YFSETQ. The CDR3 is 15 residues long.

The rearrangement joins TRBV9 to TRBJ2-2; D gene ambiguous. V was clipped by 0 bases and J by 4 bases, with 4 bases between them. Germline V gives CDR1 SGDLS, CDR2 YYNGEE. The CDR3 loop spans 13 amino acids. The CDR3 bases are TGTGCCAGCAGCGTAGTACCCACCGGGGAGCTGTTTTTT. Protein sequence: CASSVVPTGELFF.

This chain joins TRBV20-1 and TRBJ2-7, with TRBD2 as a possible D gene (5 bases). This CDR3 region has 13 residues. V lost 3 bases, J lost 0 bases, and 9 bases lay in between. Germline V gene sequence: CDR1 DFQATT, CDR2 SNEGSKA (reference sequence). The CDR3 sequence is CSASQDSSYEQYF. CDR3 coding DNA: TGCAGTGCTAGCCAGGACTCCTCCTACGAGCAGTACTTC.

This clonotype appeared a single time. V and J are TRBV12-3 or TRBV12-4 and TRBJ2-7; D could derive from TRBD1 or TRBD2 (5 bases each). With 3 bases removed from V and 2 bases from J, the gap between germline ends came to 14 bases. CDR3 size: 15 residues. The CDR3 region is CASSLGWDHPYEQYF. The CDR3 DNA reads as TGTGCCAGCAGTTTGGGATGGGACCACCCCTACGAGCAGTACTTC.

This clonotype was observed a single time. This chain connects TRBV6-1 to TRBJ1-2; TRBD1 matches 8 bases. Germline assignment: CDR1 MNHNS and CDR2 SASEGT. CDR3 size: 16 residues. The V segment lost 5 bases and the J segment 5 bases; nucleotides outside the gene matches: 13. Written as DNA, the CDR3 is TGTGCCAGCAGTCGGACAGGGTCCTCGGTCCTATATGGCTACACCTTC. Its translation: CASSRTGSSVLYGYTF.

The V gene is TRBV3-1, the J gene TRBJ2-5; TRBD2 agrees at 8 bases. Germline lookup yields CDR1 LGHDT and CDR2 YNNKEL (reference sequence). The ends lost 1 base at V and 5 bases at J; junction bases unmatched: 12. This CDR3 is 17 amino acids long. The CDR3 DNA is TGTGCCAGCAGCCAAGTTCTCCGTGCAGCGGGAGATGAGACCCAGTACTTC. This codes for CASSQVLRAAGDETQYF.

CDR3 DNA sequence: TGTGCCAGCAGCCTCGGGGGCGTAGGAAACACCATATATTTT. The encoded protein is CASSLGGVGNTIYF. V gene TRBV3-1 combines with J gene TRBJ1-3; D might be TRBD1 (6 bases). With 4 bases removed from V and 4 bases from J, the gap between germline ends came to 11 bases. Germline CDR1 LGHDT, CDR2 YNNKEL (reference sequence). The CDR3 totals 14 residues.

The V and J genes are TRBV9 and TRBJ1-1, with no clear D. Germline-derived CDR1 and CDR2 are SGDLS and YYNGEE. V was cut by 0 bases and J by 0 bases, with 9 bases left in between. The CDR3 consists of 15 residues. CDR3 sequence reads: CASSVGGLLNTEAFF. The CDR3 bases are TGTGCCAGCAGCGTAGGAGGACTTTTGAACACTGAAGCTTTCTTT.

CDR3 coding DNA: TGTGCCAGCAGTTTGAGGACTATGAACACTGAAGCTTTCTTT. Translation gives CASSLRTMNTEAFF. V and J are TRBV28 and TRBJ1-1; D not resolved. V shed 3 bases and J shed 0 bases, with 8 bases lying between them. Germline V gene lookup returns CDR1 MDHEN and CDR2 SYDVKM. This CDR3 contains 14 residues.